The source of this T cell receptor beta chain is a study of CD8 T cells in Susac syndrome. Under recently defined diagnostic criteria, the patients with Susac syndrome qualified as having definite or probable disease. Random hexamers primed reverse transcription of about 0.45 to 1 ug RNA. TCRdb called the immunoSEQ multiplex PCR reads again in MiXCR, with one record for every CDR3 protein. The table lists fewer than 200,000 distinct CDR3 sequences, roughly 91% of them singletons. Trimming left V 0 bases short and J 5 bases short, with 22 bases between. CDR1 is DFQATT and CDR2 is SNEGSKA in the germline V gene (reference sequence). The CDR3 contains 17 residues.

Sequencing input: CD4+ T cells from PBMCs. This sequence was found in a human donor with Susac syndrome. The chain employs TRBV20-1 and TRBJ2-5; no definite D call. The CDR3 bases are TGCAGTGCTAGAGATTCGGCGGACCACTTGCTTCGGGAGACCCAGTACTTC. Translating it yields CSARDSADHLLRETQYF.